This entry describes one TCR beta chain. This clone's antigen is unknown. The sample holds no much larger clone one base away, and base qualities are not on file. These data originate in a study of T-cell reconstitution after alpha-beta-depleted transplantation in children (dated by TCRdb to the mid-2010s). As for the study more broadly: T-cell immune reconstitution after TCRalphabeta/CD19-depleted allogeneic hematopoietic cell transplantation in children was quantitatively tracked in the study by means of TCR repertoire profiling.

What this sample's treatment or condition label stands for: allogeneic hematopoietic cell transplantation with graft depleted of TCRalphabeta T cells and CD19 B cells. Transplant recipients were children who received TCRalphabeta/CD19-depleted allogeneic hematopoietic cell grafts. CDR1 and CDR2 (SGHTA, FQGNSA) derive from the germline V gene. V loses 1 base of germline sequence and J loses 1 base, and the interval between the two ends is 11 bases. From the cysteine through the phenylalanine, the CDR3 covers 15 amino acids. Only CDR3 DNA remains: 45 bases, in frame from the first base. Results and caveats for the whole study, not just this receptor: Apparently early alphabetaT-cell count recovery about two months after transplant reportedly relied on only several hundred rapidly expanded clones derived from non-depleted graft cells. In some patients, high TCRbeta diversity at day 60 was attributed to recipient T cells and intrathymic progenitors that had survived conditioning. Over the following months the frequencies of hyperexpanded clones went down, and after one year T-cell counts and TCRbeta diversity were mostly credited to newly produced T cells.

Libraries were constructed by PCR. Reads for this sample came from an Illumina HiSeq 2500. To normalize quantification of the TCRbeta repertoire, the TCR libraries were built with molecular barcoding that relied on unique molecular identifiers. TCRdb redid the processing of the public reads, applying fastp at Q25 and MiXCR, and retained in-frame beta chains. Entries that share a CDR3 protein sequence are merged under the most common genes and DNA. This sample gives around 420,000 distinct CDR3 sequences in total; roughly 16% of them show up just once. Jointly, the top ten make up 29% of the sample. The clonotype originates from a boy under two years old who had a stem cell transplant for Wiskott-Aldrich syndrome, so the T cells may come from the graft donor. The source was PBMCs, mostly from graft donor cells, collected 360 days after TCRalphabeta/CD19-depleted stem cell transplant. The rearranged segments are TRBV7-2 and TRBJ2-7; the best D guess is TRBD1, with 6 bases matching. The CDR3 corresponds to CASSLVTGLSYEQYF. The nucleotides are TGTGCCAGCAGCTTAGTTACAGGGCTTTCCTACGAGCAGTACTTC. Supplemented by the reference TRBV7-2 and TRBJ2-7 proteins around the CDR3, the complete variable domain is GAGVSQSPSNKVTEKGKDVELRCDPISGHTALYWYRQSLGQGLEFLIYFQGNSAPDKSGLPSDRFSAERTGGSVSTLTIQRTQQEDSAVYLCASSLVTGLSYEQYFGPGTRLTVT.